This TCR beta chain was identified in a study of blood T cell repertoires in COVID-19. Overall study context: T cells, B-cell-depleted T cells, or PBMCs provided the cDNA or gDNA that served as material.

Those enrolled, adults aged 18 to 89 years, came from 24 US areas. Authors' methods: The assay estimated nucleated cells by amplifying reference gene primers. Here immunoSEQ multiplex PCR was the method, and the copy in TCRdb shows in-frame clones only, minus some. The V and J calls and clone size come from that table; D and trimming were worked out from the DNA. The table records some 330,000 clones, 80% to 90% of them present only once. The sequence came from a man aged 40-49 years in a cohort exposed to, infected with or recovered from COVID-19 (not recorded which). The sequenced sample was PBMCs or T cells enriched from blood (not recorded which).

Here the CDR3 DNA reads TGTGCCACCAGTAACCCTAGCGAAAATTACAATGAGCAGTTCTTC. Translation gives CATSNPSENYNEQFF. The chain combines TRBV24-1 with TRBJ2-1; TRBD2 is a possible D gene (6 bases). CDR3 size: 15 residues. The V and J ends lost 6 bases and 4 bases respectively, with 15 bases between them. From germline, CDR1 is KGHDR and CDR2 SFDVKD.